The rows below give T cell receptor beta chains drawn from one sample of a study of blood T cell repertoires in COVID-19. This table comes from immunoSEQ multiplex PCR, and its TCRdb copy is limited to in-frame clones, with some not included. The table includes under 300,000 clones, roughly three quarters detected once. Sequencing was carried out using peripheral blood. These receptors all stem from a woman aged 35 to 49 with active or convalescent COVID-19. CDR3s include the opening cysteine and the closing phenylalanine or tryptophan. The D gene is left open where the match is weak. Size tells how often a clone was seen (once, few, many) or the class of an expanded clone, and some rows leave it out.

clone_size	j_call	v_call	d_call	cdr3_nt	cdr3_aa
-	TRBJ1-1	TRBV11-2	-	TGTGCCAGCAGCTTAGACAGGGGCCCGAACACTGAAGCTTTCTTT	CASSLDRGPNTEAFF
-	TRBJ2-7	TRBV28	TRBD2	TGTGCCAGCACCGGGACTAGCGTCTACGAGCAGTACTTC	CASTGTSVYEQYF
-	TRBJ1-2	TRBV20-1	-	TGCAGTGCTAGTCGGGGGAAGGACTATGGCTACACCTTC	CSASRGKDYGYTF
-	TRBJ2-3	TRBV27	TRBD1	TGTGCCAGCAACCGGGACAGGGTGAGCACAGATACGCAGTATTTT	CASNRDRVSTDTQYF
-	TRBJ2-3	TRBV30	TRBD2	TGTGCCTGGACTCTAGCGGGGGGCACAGATACGCAGTATTTT	CAWTLAGGTDTQYF
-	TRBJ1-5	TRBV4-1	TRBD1	TGCGCCAGCAGCCAAGATGGAGGACAGGGCGATCAGCCCCAGCATTTT	CASSQDGGQGDQPQHF
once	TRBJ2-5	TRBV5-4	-	TGTGCCAGCAGTGGGGTAGGGGTGGAGACCCAGTACTTC	CASSGVGVETQYF
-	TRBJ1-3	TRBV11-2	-	TGTGCCAGCAGCTTAGTTGGGGGGACGTCTGGAAACACCATATATTTT	CASSLVGGTSGNTIYF
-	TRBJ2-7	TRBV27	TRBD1	TGTGCCAGCAGTTTAATTTGGTCAGGGGGAAGCTCCTACGAGCAGTACTTC	CASSLIWSGGSSYEQYF
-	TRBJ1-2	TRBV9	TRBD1	TGTGCCAGCAGCGCGTTATGGGACAGCCAAAACTATGGCTACACCTTC	CASSALWDSQNYGYTF
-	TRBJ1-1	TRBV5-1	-	TGCGCCAGCAGCTTGATACCCGGGACAACGAACACTGAAGCTTTCTTT	CASSLIPGTTNTEAFF
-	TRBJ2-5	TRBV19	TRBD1	TGTGCCAGTAGCGGGACAGGGGGAGAGACCCAGTACTTC	CASSGTGGETQYF
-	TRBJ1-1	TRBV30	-	TGTGCCTGGACTGGGCAGGGGTTTGAAGCTTTCTTT	CAWTGQGFEAFF
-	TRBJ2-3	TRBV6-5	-	TGTGCCAGCGGGGGGGCCCGGGATACGCAGTATTTT	CASGGARDTQYF
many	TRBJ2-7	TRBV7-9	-	TGTGCCAGCAGAGCGGGCCCCTACGAGCAGTACTTC	CASRAGPYEQYF
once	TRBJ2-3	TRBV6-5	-	TGTGCCAGCAGTACCTATGGAGGTACAGATACGCAGTATTTT	CASSTYGGTDTQYF
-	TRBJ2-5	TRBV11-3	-	TGTGCCAGCAGCTTAGTACCTAGCAAGACCCAGTACTTC	CASSLVPSKTQYF
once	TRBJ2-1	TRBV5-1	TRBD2	TGCGCCAGCAGCACACCGGGGGGAGTCTACAATGAGCAGTTCTTC	CASSTPGGVYNEQFF
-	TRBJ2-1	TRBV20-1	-	TGCAGTGCTAGTGCTCCGGGGTACACCAATGAGCAGTTCTTC	CSASAPGYTNEQFF
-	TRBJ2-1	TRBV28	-	TGTGCCAGCAGTTTATCCCCCCCTAGCACTGAGCAGTTCTTC	CASSLSPPSTEQFF
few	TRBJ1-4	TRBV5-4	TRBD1	TGTGCCAGCAGCTTTCAGGGGGCGGAAAAACTGTTTTTT	CASSFQGAEKLFF
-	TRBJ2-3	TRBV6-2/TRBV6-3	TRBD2	TGTGCCAGCAGTTACAGTGCAGCGGGGGCCGGCACAGATACGCAGTATTTT	CASSYSAAGAGTDTQYF
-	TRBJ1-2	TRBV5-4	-	TGTGCCAGCAGCTCCCCCCGGGACAACAGGAGGTATGGCTACACCTTC	CASSSPRDNRRYGYTF
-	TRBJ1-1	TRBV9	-	TGTGCCAGCAGCGTAGGCACAGGGAGCACTGAAGCTTTCTTT	CASSVGTGSTEAFF
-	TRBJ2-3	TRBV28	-	TGTGCCAGCCTTACGACGGGTCAGCTTTTGGCTAGCACAGATACGCAGTATTTT	CASLTTGQLLASTDTQYF
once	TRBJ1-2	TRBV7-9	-	TGTGCCAGCAGCCTGAGGATCGACGGCTATGGCTACACCTTC	CASSLRIDGYGYTF
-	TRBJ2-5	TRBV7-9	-	TGTGCCAGCAGCCGACTACTAGCCCTAGGGGGGGGCCGAGAGACCCAGTACTTC	CASSRLLALGGGRETQYF
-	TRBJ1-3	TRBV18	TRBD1	TGTGCCAGCTCACCGGGACAGGGGTTCGGAAACACCATATATTTT	CASSPGQGFGNTIYF
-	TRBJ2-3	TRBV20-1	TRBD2	TGCAGTGCTAGTATGGCGGGGGGCAGCGCAGATACGCAGTATTTT	CSASMAGGSADTQYF
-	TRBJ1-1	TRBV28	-	TGTGCCAGCAGTTCCCCCCAGGGAGGGGACACTGAAGCTTTCTTT	CASSSPQGGDTEAFF
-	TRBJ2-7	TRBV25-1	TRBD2	TGTGCCAGCGTGACGGGCGGGGGGCCCTACGAGCAGTACTTC	CASVTGGGPYEQYF
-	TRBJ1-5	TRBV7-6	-	TGTGCCAGCAGCTTAGGGACAAGCAATCAGCCCCAGCATTTT	CASSLGTSNQPQHF
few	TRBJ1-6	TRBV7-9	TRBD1	TGTGCCAGCAGCCGAGGGGGCGCGGAGAATTCACCCCTCCACTTT	CASSRGGAENSPLHF
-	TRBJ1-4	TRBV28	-	TGTGCCAGCAGCCTAGACCGGGTCGATAATGAAAAACTGTTTTTT	CASSLDRVDNEKLFF
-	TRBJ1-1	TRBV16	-	TGTGCCAGCAGCCGACCATCCTCCAGGTCCACTGAAGCTTTCTTT	CASSRPSSRSTEAFF
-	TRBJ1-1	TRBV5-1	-	TGCGCCAGCAGCCCATCCGGGGGGAACACTGAAGCTTTCTTT	CASSPSGGNTEAFF
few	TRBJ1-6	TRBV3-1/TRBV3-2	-	TGTGCCAGCAGAGGAGGGGTTGAGAATTCACCCCTCCACTTT	CASRGGVENSPLHF